These 18 T cell receptor beta chains share one sample of origin, sequenced in a study of early T cells in non-severe SARS-CoV-2 infection (dated by TCRdb to the early 2020s). Receptors were amplified or captured by 5' RACE. Sequencing instrument: NextSeq 500. TCRdb reprocessed the public reads (quality trimming at Q25 with fastp, clone calling with MiXCR) and kept in-frame beta chains. Every distinct CDR3 protein forms one entry, paired with its most common genes and DNA. The sample records tens of thousands of distinct CDR3 sequences, about 15% of which are singletons. 5.5% to 7% of the sample goes to the ten largest clones. The sequencing input was whole blood. The origin of the receptors is an adult who was a healthcare worker with PCR-confirmed SARS-CoV-2 infection or an uninfected control (not recorded which).

The V and J genes are TRBV11-1 and TRBJ2-1; TRBD2 matches at 10 bases. J gave up 6 bases and V 1 base, and 3 bases lay outside the gene matches. This CDR3 is 15 amino acids long. The germline V gene has CDR1 SGHAT and CDR2 FQDESV (reference sequence). In nucleotides, the CDR3 is TGTGCCAGCAGCTTAGGGCTAGCGGGAGCCAATGAGCAGTTCTTC. The encoded protein is CASSLGLAGANEQFF.

A remark on this clonotype: The CDR3 does not close with the conserved phenylalanine or tryptophan, likely indicating a read error. The gene calls are TRBV11-2 and TRBJ2-1; D not resolved. The CDR3 runs 17 residues. The germline V gene has CDR1 SGHAT and CDR2 FQNNGV. Trimming cost V 0 bases and J 6 bases, with 18 bases left between them. CDR3 protein: CASSLDRSGLMFNEQFS. As DNA, the CDR3 is TGTGCCAGCAGCTTAGATAGGTCGGGCCTTATGTTCAATGAGCAGTTCTCC.

This sequence joins TRBV4-1 and TRBJ1-1, with a tentative D call TRBD1 (6 bases). The V gene lost 2 bases and the J gene lost 1 base, with 14 bases spanning the gap. There are 16 residues in the CDR3. Germline V gene lookup returns CDR1 MGHRA and CDR2 YSYEKL. The CDR3 is CASSQRWQGRNTEAFF. The CDR3 DNA is TGCGCCAGCAGCCAAAGGTGGCAGGGGAGGAACACTGAAGCTTTCTTT.

This clonotype was detected a few times. The chain couples TRBV27 to TRBJ2-1; 8 positions match TRBD2. There are 16 residues in the CDR3. Germline V gene lookup returns CDR1 MNHEY and CDR2 SMNVEV (reference sequence). The J segment lost 0 bases and the V segment lost 5 bases, leaving 6 bases of the junction unmatched. The CDR3, as DNA: TGTGCCAGCAGTGTTAAGCGGGGGAGCTCCTACAATGAGCAGTTCTTC. Translating gives CASSVKRGSSYNEQFF.

At least ten counts were recorded for this clonotype. The rearrangement joins TRBV20-1 to TRBJ1-2; no clear D. Germline V gives CDR1 DFQATT, CDR2 SNEGSKA (reference sequence). This CDR3 is built from 9 residues. As DNA, the CDR3 is TGCAGGGCCCTATGGGGCTACACCTTC. Protein product: CRALWGYTF.

V is TRBV12-3 or TRBV12-4 and J is TRBJ2-1; 11 bases are a match to TRBD2. CDR3 size: 15 residues. J was trimmed by 6 bases and V by 5 bases; bases with no gene match: 6. CDR3 in amino acids: CASSRGTSGSNEQFF. The DNA of the CDR3 is TGTGCCAGCAGTCGTGGGACTAGCGGAAGCAATGAGCAGTTCTTC.

This clonotype was counted many times. The J gene is TRBJ2-3, the V gene TRBV28, with D possibly TRBD2 on 6 matching bases. Trimming cost V 8 bases and J 0 bases, with 15 bases left between them. Germline lookup yields CDR1 MDHEN and CDR2 SYDVKM. CDR3 length equals 15 residues. The CDR3: CASGLGGSSTDTQYF. CDR3 coding DNA: TGTGCCAGCGGCTTGGGGGGTAGTAGCACAGATACGCAGTATTTT.

Ten or more counts support this clonotype. This chain connects TRBV6-1 to TRBJ2-7, with a possible D match to TRBD2 (5 bases). This CDR3 comprises 14 residues. V lost 3 bases, J lost 2 bases, and 11 bases lay in between. The germline CDR1 and CDR2 sequences are MNHNS and SASEGT. The CDR3 spells CASSDEGPTYEQYF. CDR3 sequence (DNA): TGTGCCAGCAGTGACGAGGGTCCTACCTACGAGCAGTACTTC.

CDR3 in DNA: TGTGCCAGCAGTGGGCAGCTAGGGAACAATGAGCAGTTCTTC. Amino acids: CASSGQLGNNEQFF. The chain carries TRBV2 and TRBJ2-1; D not certain. This CDR3 has 14 amino acids. The germline V and J ends were trimmed by 4 bases and 5 bases, with 12 bases remaining between them. Germline CDR1 SNHLY, CDR2 FYNNEI.

This clonotype was detected a few times. The V call is TRBV27, the J call TRBJ2-6, with D hard to call. This CDR3 is 16 amino acids long. Germline loops: CDR1 MNHEY, CDR2 SMNVEV (reference sequence). V was pared by 1 base and J by 0 bases, with 7 bases between. CDR3 bases: TGTGCCAGCAGTTTATTAGGTTACTCTGGGGCCAACGTCCTGACTTTC. This translates into CASSLLGYSGANVLTF.

V and J are TRBV6-2 or TRBV6-3 and TRBJ2-4, with D unresolved. The germline V gene has CDR1 MNHEY and CDR2 SVGEGT. The CDR3 covers 15 residues. Deletions cut 0 bases from V and 2 bases from J, with 8 bases between. For the CDR3, the DNA is TGTGCCAGCAGTTACTCGAGTACCTCCAAAAACATTCAGTACTTC. This gives the protein CASSYSSTSKNIQYF.

The genes are TRBV29-1 and TRBJ2-1; no reliable D call. This CDR3 is built from 11 residues. With 4 bases removed from V and 3 bases from J, the gap between germline ends came to 4 bases. Germline assignment: CDR1 SQVTM and CDR2 ANQGSEA. The CDR3 protein is CSVAGYNEQFF. The CDR3 coding sequence is TGCAGCGTTGCTGGCTACAATGAGCAGTTCTTC.

At least ten counts were recorded for this clonotype. The chain links TRBV20-1 to TRBJ2-7; 10 nucleotides line up with TRBD2. CDR1 is DFQATT, CDR2 SNEGSKA, per germline (reference sequence). The trim removed 0 bases at V and 6 bases at J, leaving 5 bases unmatched. The CDR3 spans 14 residues. The CDR3 DNA follows: TGCAGTGCTAGAGAGGGGGTAGCGGGAGGCGAGCAGTACTTC. Its protein product is CSAREGVAGGEQYF.

In this sample, this clonotype turned up a few times. The chain is built from TRBV30 and TRBJ1-5, with D unclear. CDR3 length equals 13 residues. Per the germline V gene, CDR1 is GTSNPN and CDR2 is SVGIG (reference sequence). V lost 2 bases to trimming and J lost 3 bases, with 8 bases between them. CDR3 nucleotide sequence: TGTGCCTGGAGTTTGTCAGTCAATCAGCCCCAGCATTTT. Protein product: CAWSLSVNQPQHF.

The chain combines TRBV4-3 with TRBJ2-1, with 9 bases aligning to TRBD2. Germline trimming cut 1 base from V and 13 bases from J; bases unmatched to any gene: 11. The germline gives CDR1 LGHNA, CDR2 YSLEER. The CDR3 contains 15 residues. The CDR3 sequence is CASSQAAGGLGEQFF. CDR3 nucleotides: TGCGCCAGCAGCCAAGCAGCGGGAGGATTAGGTGAACAGTTCTTC.

In its sample, this clonotype was seen a few times. This sequence joins TRBV28 and TRBJ2-4; the D gene is possibly TRBD1 (5 bases). Per the germline V gene, CDR1 is MDHEN and CDR2 is SYDVKM. CDR3 length equals 13 residues. Trimming left V 10 bases short and J 3 bases short, with 13 bases between. The CDR3 bases are TGTGCCACCTATGACAGCATCAAAAACATTCAGTACTTC. Translation: CATYDSIKNIQYF. The full variable domain, its missing parts supplied by reference TRBV28 and TRBJ2-4, is DVKVTQSSRYLVKRTGEKVFLECVQDMDHENMFWYRQDPGLGLRLIYFSYDVKMKEKGDIPEGYSVSREKKERFSLILESASTNQTSMYLCATYDSIKNIQYFGAGTRLSVL.

This clonotype was detected only a few times. V is TRBV12-3 or TRBV12-4 and J is TRBJ2-1; D is possibly TRBD2 (6 bases). Trimming took off 3 bases at V and 5 bases at J, with 14 bases between the two ends. There are 15 residues in the CDR3. CDR3 in amino acids: CASSFFGSPDNEQFF. Here the CDR3 DNA reads TGTGCCAGCAGTTTTTTCGGGAGTCCGGACAATGAGCAGTTCTTC.

The chain links TRBV11-2 to TRBJ2-2; D unclear. The CDR3 loop spans 16 amino acids. Trimming cost V 3 bases and J 1 base, with 12 bases left between them. Germline lookup yields CDR1 SGHAT and CDR2 FQNNGV. The chain's CDR3 is CASSFSYGMNTGELFF. CDR3 DNA: TGTGCCAGCAGCTTTTCCTACGGAATGAACACCGGGGAGCTGTTTTTT.